Below, 31 T cell receptor beta chains from the same sample are listed, as sequenced in a study of T cell responses to AZD1222 COVID-19 vaccine. The data were produced by immunoSEQ multiplex PCR, yet TCRdb's version contains in-frame clones alone and is incomplete. The repertoire holds about 140,000 clones, with over 90% as singletons. This specimen consisted of peripheral blood, obtained on day 0 of AZD1222 vaccination. The source is an adult in good health.

In nucleotides, the CDR3 is TGCGCCAGCAGCTCATACTTGAACACCGGGGAGCTGTTTTTT. It yields the protein CASSSYLNTGELFF. This chain connects TRBV5-1 to TRBJ2-2; no clear D gene. In germline, CDR1 is SGHRS, CDR2 YFSETQ. The CDR3 contains 14 residues. V lost 3 bases, J lost 1 base, and 7 bases lay in between.

V usage is TRBV27 and J usage is TRBJ2-2, with TRBD2 identical over 9 bases. The CDR3 runs 17 residues. Germline values: CDR1 MNHEY, CDR2 SMNVEV (reference sequence). V lost 3 bases to trimming and J lost 3 bases; unmatched junction nucleotides: 8. For the CDR3, the DNA is TGTGCCAGCAGTTTTGCGGGAGGGGTTTTGTACACCGGGGAGCTGTTTTTT. Protein sequence: CASSFAGGVLYTGELFF.

The chain links TRBV9 to TRBJ2-3; no clear D. V was cut by 0 bases and J by 3 bases, with 11 bases left in between. The V gene's germline CDR1 is SGDLS and CDR2 YYNGEE. This CDR3 is built from 15 residues. As DNA, the CDR3 is TGTGCCAGCAGCGTAGAGGGTCGGGCTACAGATACGCAGTATTTT. Translation gives CASSVEGRATDTQYF.

The chain links TRBV3-1 (or the pseudogene TRBV3-2) to TRBJ2-1; TRBD2 might be the D (6 bases). This CDR3 spans 15 amino acids. From germline, CDR1 is LGHDT and CDR2 YNNKEL (reference sequence). Trimming shortened V by 4 bases and J by 3 bases, and 13 bases separated the two germline ends. CDR3 sequence: CASSLGGRIYNEQFF. In nucleotides, the CDR3 is TGTGCCAGCAGCCTAGGAGGGAGAATCTACAATGAGCAGTTCTTC.

The V gene is TRBV27, the J gene TRBJ1-2; the D is unclear. V gave up 6 bases and J gave up 1 base, with 6 bases separating them. CDR3 length: 12 amino acids. The V gene's germline CDR1 is MNHEY and CDR2 SMNVEV (reference sequence). This CDR3 reads CASRFGNYGYTF. CDR3 bases: TGTGCCAGCAGATTCGGTAACTATGGCTACACCTTC.

The CDR3 protein is CSAEDRGSTEAFF. CDR3 bases: TGCAGCGCAGAGGACAGGGGGAGCACTGAAGCTTTCTTT. The chain couples TRBV29-1 to TRBJ1-1, with 10 bases that match TRBD1. Germline assignment: CDR1 SQVTM and CDR2 ANQGSEA. Trimming at V came to 7 bases and at J to 4 bases, leaving 6 bases not matched to a gene. This CDR3 region has 13 residues. Full variable domain (remainder filled in from reference TRBV29-1 and TRBJ1-1): SAVISQKPSRDICQRGTSLTIQCQVDSQVTMMFWYRQQPGQSLTLIATANQGSEATYESGFVIDKFPISRPNLTFSTLTVSNMSPEDSSIYLCSAEDRGSTEAFFGQGTRLTVV.

The V call is TRBV18, the J call TRBJ2-7; 9 bases match TRBD2. The CDR3 is made up of 15 amino acids. The germline gives CDR1 KGHSH, CDR2 LQKENI. With 0 bases clipped from V and 7 bases from J, the junction kept 7 bases outside the gene matches. The DNA of the CDR3 is TGTGCCAGCTCACCACCAGCGGGGGGCAACGAGGAGCAGTACTTC. It is translated as CASSPPAGGNEEQYF.

The rearrangement uses TRBV18 and TRBJ1-5; D gene unclear. The CDR3 spans 15 residues. The germline CDR1 and CDR2 sequences are KGHSH and LQKENI. Trimming left V 2 bases short and J 5 bases short, with 13 bases between. In nucleotides, the CDR3 is TGTGCCAGCTCACCAGCGGGGTCTGATTATCAGCCCCAGCATTTT. Encoded protein: CASSPAGSDYQPQHF.

The chain links TRBV2 to TRBJ2-3; no reliable D call. The CDR3 loop spans 12 amino acids. V gave up 10 bases and J gave up 6 bases, with 14 bases separating them. The germline CDR1 and CDR2 sequences are SNHLY and FYNNEI. CDR3 amino acids: CATQETPDTQYF. Written as DNA, the CDR3 is TGTGCCACCCAAGAGACCCCCGATACGCAGTATTTT.

This rearrangement joins TRBV11-2 to TRBJ2-3, with D perhaps matching TRBD1 (5 bases). Germline V gene sequence: CDR1 SGHAT, CDR2 FQNNGV. The CDR3 is 14 amino acids. Trimming cost V 0 bases and J 5 bases, with 9 bases left between them. CDR3 sequence reads: CASSLDLGVDTQYF. Here the CDR3 DNA reads TGTGCCAGCAGCTTAGATTTAGGGGTAGATACGCAGTATTTT.

The chain uses TRBV3-1 (or the pseudogene TRBV3-2) and TRBJ1-1, with a tentative D call TRBD1 (5 bases). The CDR3 is 14 residues long. The V gene's germline CDR1 is LGHDT and CDR2 YNNKEL (reference sequence). V was shortened by 8 bases and J by 5 bases, with 18 bases between the two germline ends. The CDR3 region has the DNA TGTGCCAGCCAAGGAGGGGAGGTTTGGACTGAAGCTTTCTTT. This translates into CASQGGEVWTEAFF.

The rearrangement joins TRBV11-2 to TRBJ1-4, with D possibly being TRBD1 (5 bases). This CDR3 has 14 amino acids. Deletions cut 0 bases from V and 5 bases from J, with 7 bases between. CDR1 is SGHAT, CDR2 FQNNGV, per germline. The CDR3 region has the DNA TGTGCCAGCAGCTTAGATCCAGGGAATGAAAAACTGTTTTTT. This codes for CASSLDPGNEKLFF.

The chain uses TRBV5-1 and TRBJ1-2; 9 bases line up with TRBD1. CDR3 length: 14 amino acids. Germline CDR1 reads SGHRS; CDR2 reads YFSETQ. V was pared by 4 bases and J by 10 bases, with 11 bases of the junction left unmatched. In DNA, the CDR3 is TGCGCCAGCAGCCCGATCCCGGGACAGGGTCCCTACACCTTC. Encoded protein: CASSPIPGQGPYTF.

The gene calls are TRBV7-8 and TRBJ2-1; 10 bases fit TRBD2. Trimming at V came to 7 bases and at J to 3 bases, leaving 6 bases not matched to a gene. Germline-derived CDR1 and CDR2 are SGHVS and FQNEAQ. CDR3 length equals 15 residues. CDR3: CASKELAGNYNEQFF. The CDR3 nucleotides read TGTGCCAGCAAGGAACTAGCGGGAAACTACAATGAGCAGTTCTTC.

This chain connects TRBV4-1 to TRBJ2-7; TRBD1 matches 7 bases. Per the germline V gene, CDR1 is MGHRA and CDR2 is YSYEKL. The CDR3 runs to 14 residues. The ends lost 5 bases at V and 4 bases at J; junction bases unmatched: 8. CDR3 region: CASSIGGLGYEQYF. In DNA, the CDR3 is TGCGCCAGCAGCATAGGGGGCCTAGGTTACGAGCAGTACTTC.

This rearrangement joins TRBV4-1 to TRBJ1-1, with 7 nucleotides matching TRBD1. Losses at the gene ends were 3 bases for V and 6 bases for J; bases not matched to a gene: 7. Germline values: CDR1 MGHRA, CDR2 YSYEKL. The CDR3 spans 14 residues. CDR3 nucleotides: TGCGCCAGCAGCCATGTCGGTAGGGGGCCTGAAGCTTTCTTT. Protein product: CASSHVGRGPEAFF.

V and J are TRBV7-3 and TRBJ2-2; 8 bases line up with TRBD2. Germline trimming cut 6 bases from V and 6 bases from J; bases unmatched to any gene: 12. The CDR3 contains 16 residues. The germline V gene has CDR1 SGHTA and CDR2 FQGTGA. This chain's CDR3 is CASRPGLGRGPGELFF. CDR3 nucleotides: TGTGCCAGCAGACCGGGACTCGGGAGGGGACCCGGGGAGCTGTTTTTT. Together with reference TRBV7-3 and TRBJ2-2, the CDR3 gives the full variable domain: GAGVSQTPSNKVTEKGKYVELRCDPISGHTALYWYRQSLGQGPEFLIYFQGTGAADDSGLPNDRFFAVRPEGSVSTLKIQRTERGDSAVYLCASRPGLGRGPGELFFGEGSRLTVL.

The chain has TRBV9 and TRBJ2-1; 9 bases are shared with TRBD2. Germline assignment: CDR1 SGDLS and CDR2 YYNGEE. After removal of 4 bases from V and 4 bases from J, the junction contained 18 bases not matched to a gene. The length of the CDR3 is 19 residues. The CDR3 here is CASSPYGLASGDIYNEQFF. The CDR3 bases are TGTGCCAGCAGCCCCTACGGGCTGGCTAGCGGGGATATATACAATGAGCAGTTCTTC.

This clone was observed a handful of times. The J gene is TRBJ1-1, the V gene TRBV20-1, with D hard to call. The CDR3 covers 10 residues. Trimming stripped 2 bases from V and 11 bases from J, with 9 bases between. The V gene's germline CDR1 is DFQATT and CDR2 SNEGSKA (reference sequence). As DNA, the CDR3 is TGCAGTGCTAGATATGGTGGGGCTTTCTTT. Its protein product is CSARYGGAFF.

The chain has TRBV6-4 and TRBJ1-2; 7 bases are shared with TRBD1. Germline V gives CDR1 MRHNA, CDR2 SNTAGT. V was pared by 2 bases and J by 1 base, with 16 bases of the junction left unmatched. The length of the CDR3 is 19 residues. CDR3 bases: TGTGCCAGCAGTGACCAACTCTTACCGGGACAGCAGATTAACTATGGCTACACCTTC. This gives the protein CASSDQLLPGQQINYGYTF.

V gene TRBV11-2 combines with J gene TRBJ1-2; 7 bases agree with TRBD1. The CDR3 is 15 residues long. Germline CDR1 reads SGHAT; CDR2 reads FQNNGV. After removal of 6 bases from V and 4 bases from J, the junction contained 11 bases not matched to a gene. CDR3 DNA: TGTGCCAGCAGGGGAAACAGGGGAACGGGCTATGGCTACACCTTC. This encodes CASRGNRGTGYGYTF.

This clone was seen a single time. V and J are TRBV14 and TRBJ1-1, with TRBD1 identical over 8 bases. The CDR3 consists of 18 residues. Unmatched junction bases numbered 18, after V lost 4 bases and J lost 5 bases. The germline gives CDR1 SGHDN, CDR2 FVKESK. The CDR3 bases are TGTGCCAGCAGCCGCGGTTTTTCAGGGGGCGGAGGAAAGACTGAAGCTTTCTTT. Its protein product is CASSRGFSGGGGKTEAFF. The variable domain in full, completed from reference TRBV14 and TRBJ1-1, reads EAGVTQFPSHSVIEKGQTVTLRCDPISGHDNLYWYRRVMGKEIKFLLHFVKESKQDESGMPNNRFLAERTGGTYSTLKVQPAELEDSGVYFCASSRGFSGGGGKTEAFFGQGTRLTVV.

The V and J genes are TRBV15 and TRBJ2-3; a weak D match, TRBD1 (7 bases). The V gene lost 1 base and the J gene lost 4 bases, with 18 bases spanning the gap. This CDR3 has 17 amino acids. Germline CDR1 LNHNV, CDR2 YYDKDF (reference sequence). CDR3 loop: CATSRGRGQGNPDTQYF. DNA of the CDR3: TGTGCCACCAGCAGAGGGAGGGGGCAGGGGAACCCAGATACGCAGTATTTT.

The chain carries TRBV27 and TRBJ2-7, with no clear D. Trimming left V 5 bases short and J 8 bases short, with 19 bases between. The CDR3 runs 14 residues. CDR1 and CDR2 from the germline V gene are MNHEY and SMNVEV (reference sequence). The CDR3 loop is CASSPHLGAYKQYF. CDR3 DNA: TGTGCCAGCAGTCCACACCTCGGAGCGTACAAGCAGTACTTC.

Notes on this clone: An end of the junction does not agree with germline; a read error may underlie this. This chain uses TRBV18 with TRBJ2-1; 10 bases align to TRBD2. Germline V CDR1 and CDR2: KGHSH, LQKENI. This CDR3 has 15 residues. CDR3 nucleotides: TGTGCCAGCTCGCCACTAGCGGGGCTCTACAATGAGCAGTTCTTC. This sequence encodes CASSPLAGLYNEQFF.

This clone was observed once. The V and J genes are TRBV7-3 and TRBJ2-1; perhaps TRBD2 as D (7 bases). The CDR3 spans 15 residues. From germline, CDR1 is SGHTA and CDR2 FQGTGA. V was shortened by 6 bases and J by 6 bases, with 18 bases between the two germline ends. The CDR3 reads CASSRSGGGRNEQFF. DNA of the CDR3: TGTGCCAGCAGTCGCTCGGGGGGCGGGCGCAATGAGCAGTTCTTC. Complete variable domain (other parts from reference TRBV7-3 and TRBJ2-1): GAGVSQTPSNKVTEKGKYVELRCDPISGHTALYWYRQSLGQGPEFLIYFQGTGAADDSGLPNDRFFAVRPEGSVSTLKIQRTERGDSAVYLCASSRSGGGRNEQFFGPGTRLTVL.

The chain is built from TRBV2 and TRBJ2-7; 13 nucleotides line up with TRBD2. The CDR3 sequence is 14 residues long. The junction had 3 bases not matched to a gene; V was cut back by 4 bases and J by 6 bases. Germline CDR1 SNHLY, CDR2 FYNNEI. DNA of the CDR3: TGTGCCAGCAGTGCTGGACTAGCGGGAGTCGAGCAGTACTTC. It specifies CASSAGLAGVEQYF. The full variable domain, with the rest looked up from reference TRBV2 and TRBJ2-7, is EPEVTQTPSHQVTQMGQEVILRCVPISNHLYFYWYRQILGQKVEFLVSFYNNEISEKSEIFDDQFSVERPDGSNFTLKIRSTKLEDSAMYFCASSAGLAGVEQYFGPGTRLTVT.

The chain has TRBV6-5 and TRBJ2-7; tentatively, D is TRBD1 or TRBD2 (5 bases each). The CDR3 extends over 12 amino acids. CDR1 and CDR2 from the germline V gene are MNHEY and SVGAGI. The germline V and J ends were trimmed by 4 bases and 10 bases, with 14 bases remaining between them. CDR3 residues: CASSSRDPRQYF. DNA for the CDR3: TGTGCCAGCAGTTCCCGGGACCCCAGACAGTACTTC.

The chain couples TRBV5-1 to TRBJ1-1, with 11 positions matching TRBD1. This CDR3 has 15 residues. Germline V gene data show CDR1 as SGHRS and CDR2 as YFSETQ. Trimming removed 4 bases from V and 3 bases from J; junction bases left unmatched: 5. CDR3 loop: CASSRRTGGHTEAFF. CDR3 coding DNA: TGCGCCAGCAGCAGGCGGACAGGGGGCCACACTGAAGCTTTCTTT.

The V call is TRBV19, the J call TRBJ1-2; possibly TRBD1 for D (5 bases). This CDR3 comprises 12 residues. The V gene lost 7 bases and the J gene lost 7 bases, with 13 bases spanning the gap. CDR1 and CDR2 (germline): LNHDA, SQIVND (reference sequence). CDR3 sequence: CASTSWGRGYTF. DNA for the CDR3: TGTGCCAGTACCTCGTGGGGCCGTGGCTACACCTTC.

The rearrangement links TRBV3-1 (or the pseudogene TRBV3-2) to TRBJ1-1, with D unclear. The CDR3 is made up of 13 amino acids. Germline CDR1 and CDR2: LGHDT and YNNKEL (reference sequence). V lost 2 bases, J lost 3 bases, and 7 bases lay in between. The CDR3 region is CASSQLTYTEAFF. The CDR3 coding sequence is TGTGCCAGCAGCCAACTCACCTACACTGAAGCTTTCTTT.